Below are 16 T cell receptor beta chains sequenced from a single sample in a study of blood T cell repertoires in COVID-19. Here immunoSEQ multiplex PCR was the method, and the copy in TCRdb shows in-frame clones only, minus some. The repertoire holds more than 150,000 clones, approximately 80% seen once, with roughly 0.52% in the top ten. Specimen: peripheral blood. The source of these receptors is a man aged 55 to 70 with acute or convalescent COVID-19.

The rearrangement joins TRBV5-6 to TRBJ2-7, with TRBD1 identical over 9 bases. The V gene end was trimmed by 0 bases and the J gene end by 4 bases; junction bases not matched to a gene: 5. The CDR3 totals 15 residues. Germline V lookup: CDR1 SGHDT, CDR2 YYEEEE. CDR3 nucleotides: TGTGCCAGCAGCTTGGATGGGACAGGGAGGTACGAGCAGTACTTC. Its protein is CASSLDGTGRYEQYF.

Written as DNA, the CDR3 is TGTGCCAGCAGCTTCGATCGACAGGGACCGAACACCGGGGAGCTGTTTTTT. Protein product: CASSFDRQGPNTGELFF. The V and J genes are TRBV7-9 and TRBJ2-2, with 7 bases that match TRBD1. Germline V gene sequence: CDR1 SEHNR, CDR2 FQNEAQ (reference sequence). The CDR3 consists of 17 residues. Unmatched junction bases numbered 7, after V lost 3 bases and J lost 0 bases.

The chain is built from TRBV7-9 and TRBJ2-5, with D maybe TRBD2 (7 bases). Germline CDR1 reads SEHNR; CDR2 reads FQNEAQ (reference sequence). V lost 6 bases and J lost 4, with 15 bases in between. The CDR3 runs to 14 residues. This CDR3 is CASRKGGGSETQYF. CDR3 nucleotide sequence: TGTGCCAGCAGAAAAGGGGGGGGATCAGAGACCCAGTACTTC.

Notes on this clone: Other DNA variants within this sample encode the same CDR3. The chain recombines TRBV28 with TRBJ2-6; 9 bases fit TRBD1. This CDR3 is 15 amino acids long. CDR1 and CDR2 (germline): MDHEN, SYDVKM. The ends lost 6 bases at V and 1 base at J; junction bases unmatched: 1. The CDR3 DNA is TGTGCCAGCAGGACAGGGGGGTCTGGGGCCAACGTCCTGACTTTC. Amino acid sequence: CASRTGGSGANVLTF.

The rearrangement links TRBV9 to TRBJ1-1; D unclear. CDR3 length equals 14 residues. Germline values: CDR1 SGDLS, CDR2 YYNGEE. V shed 0 bases and J shed 3 bases, with 9 bases lying between them. CDR3 amino acids: CASSVGGGYTEAFF. The CDR3 DNA sequence: TGTGCCAGCAGCGTAGGAGGTGGGTACACTGAAGCTTTCTTT.

The chain carries TRBV24-1 and TRBJ2-2; 11 nucleotides align to TRBD1. Per the germline V gene, CDR1 is KGHDR and CDR2 is SFDVKD. Trimming at V came to 3 bases and at J to 7 bases, leaving 9 bases not matched to a gene. The CDR3 contains 17 residues. The CDR3 coding sequence is TGTGCCACCAGTGATAGGCGGACAGGGGGCTATGTCGGGGAGCTGTTTTTT. Encoded protein: CATSDRRTGGYVGELFF.

For the CDR3, the DNA is TGTGCCAGCAGTCCGAGGGTGGGTGAGCAGTACTTC. Protein product: CASSPRVGEQYF. The V call is TRBV27, the J call TRBJ2-7, with D possibly TRBD2 on 5 matching bases. The germline V and J ends were trimmed by 5 bases and 7 bases, with 12 bases remaining between them. CDR1 and CDR2 (germline): MNHEY, SMNVEV (reference sequence). The CDR3 is 12 residues long.

This chain joins TRBV7-3 and TRBJ2-1; TRBD2 aligns across 9 bases. J was trimmed by 9 bases and V by 5 bases; bases with no gene match: 8. Germline V lookup: CDR1 SGHTA, CDR2 FQGTGA. CDR3 size: 14 residues. CDR3: CASSPLAGDGEQFF. Here the CDR3 DNA reads TGTGCCAGCAGCCCCTTAGCGGGAGATGGTGAGCAGTTCTTC.

V gene TRBV28 combines with J gene TRBJ1-3; TRBD1 matches at 7 bases. CDR3 length: 17 amino acids. Losses at the gene ends were 6 bases for V and 0 bases for J; bases not matched to a gene: 11. From germline, CDR1 is MDHEN and CDR2 SYDVKM. CDR3 amino acids: CASSPLNRGYSGNTIYF. The CDR3 coding sequence is TGTGCCAGCAGCCCTTTAAACAGGGGCTACTCTGGAAACACCATATATTTT.

The chain employs TRBV11-1 and TRBJ1-2; TRBD1 matches at 11 bases. The germline V gene has CDR1 SGHAT and CDR2 FQDESV (reference sequence). The CDR3 spans 14 residues. Trimming removed 0 bases from V and 6 bases from J; junction bases left unmatched: 0. The CDR3, as DNA: TGTGCCAGCAGCTTAGCGGACAGGGGGCATGGCTACACCTTC. The encoded protein is CASSLADRGHGYTF.

The chain recombines TRBV7-2 with TRBJ2-5, with TRBD1 as a possible D gene (7 bases). CDR1 and CDR2 from the germline V gene are SGHTA and FQGNSA. There are 16 residues in the CDR3. V lost 1 base and J lost 2, with 14 bases in between. Written as DNA, the CDR3 is TGTGCCAGCAGCTTAGTGCCGACAGGGAGGCAAGAGACCCAGTACTTC. This sequence encodes CASSLVPTGRQETQYF.

The J gene is TRBJ1-1, the V gene TRBV11-3; D is ambiguous. This CDR3 spans 13 amino acids. Germline CDR1 reads SGHNT; CDR2 reads YENEEA. Trimming pared 5 bases from V and 4 bases from J, leaving 11 bases between. CDR3: CASSRLGTTEAFF. In nucleotides, the CDR3 is TGTGCCAGCAGCCGTCTAGGTACCACTGAAGCTTTCTTT. The whole variable domain, remainder taken from reference TRBV11-3 and TRBJ1-1, is EAGVVQSPRYKIIEKKQPVAFWCNPISGHNTLYWYLQNLGQGPELLIRYENEEAVDDSQLPKDRFSAERLKGVDSTLKIQPAELGDSAVYLCASSRLGTTEAFFGQGTRLTVV.

This rearrangement joins TRBV6-4 to TRBJ2-3; 7 nucleotides align to TRBD2. Trimming cost V 5 bases and J 1 base; bases outside gene matches: 3. Germline V lookup: CDR1 MRHNA, CDR2 SNTAGT. The CDR3 runs 14 residues. The CDR3 DNA sequence: TGTGCCAGCAGTCTGGGGGGGGGCACAGATACGCAGTATTTT. Its protein is CASSLGGGTDTQYF.

This clone was picked up a small number of times. The chain uses TRBV13 and TRBJ2-1; a weak D match, TRBD2 (6 bases). Looked up from germline, CDR1 is PRHDT and CDR2 is FYEKMQ (reference sequence). CDR3 length: 14 residues. V was shortened by 6 bases and J by 5 bases, with 14 bases between the two germline ends. The CDR3 sequence: CASRWREDDNEQFF. In DNA form, the CDR3 reads TGTGCCAGCAGGTGGAGGGAGGACGACAATGAGCAGTTCTTC. Using reference TRBV13 and TRBJ2-1 for the parts outside the CDR3, the full variable domain is AAGVIQSPRHLIKEKRETATLKCYPIPRHDTVYWYQQGPGQDPQFLISFYEKMQSDKGSIPDRFSAQQFSDYHSELNMSSLELGDSALYFCASRWREDDNEQFFGPGTRLTVL.

The genes are TRBV5-4 and TRBJ1-2; TRBD1 agrees at 8 bases. V lost 4 bases to trimming and J lost 7 bases; unmatched junction nucleotides: 6. Germline V gene sequence: CDR1 SGHNT, CDR2 YYREEE (reference sequence). The CDR3 length is 13 residues. The CDR3 nucleotides read TGTGCCAGCAGCCCGATCAGGGGGCTTGGCTACACCTTC. Amino acids: CASSPIRGLGYTF. The variable domain in full, with the rest retrieved from reference TRBV5-4 and TRBJ1-2, is ETGVTQSPTHLIKTRGQQVTLRCSSQSGHNTVSWYQQALGQGPQFIFQYYREEENGRGNFPPRFSGLQFPNYSSELNVNALELDDSALYLCASSPIRGLGYTFGSGTRLTVV.

The chain has TRBV25-1 and TRBJ1-1; D is uncertain. V lost 6 bases and J lost 1, with 9 bases in between. Germline CDR1 MGHDK, CDR2 SYGVNS. CDR3 length equals 13 residues. The CDR3 is CASRGRRNTEAFF. CDR3 coding DNA: TGTGCCAGCAGGGGCAGGCGGAACACTGAAGCTTTCTTT. Variable domain in full (rest from reference TRBV25-1 and TRBJ1-1): EADIYQTPRYLVIGTGKKITLECSQTMGHDKMYWYQQDPGMELHLIHYSYGVNSTEKGDLSSESTVSRIRTEHFPLTLESARPSHTSQYLCASRGRRNTEAFFGQGTRLTVV.